This T cell receptor (beta chain) derives from a study of cytomegalovirus exposure and HLA in healthy donors. Study results and caveats: The study found most TCR sequences rare, yet found some public TCRs in many donors. TCR beta sequences reportedly predicted the HLA-A and HLA-B alleles of most subjects accurately.

The germline gives CDR1 SEHNR, CDR2 FQNEAQ (reference sequence). This CDR3 is built from 15 residues. V lost 1 base, J lost 8 bases, and 15 bases lay in between. A word on this clone: Antigen specificity is unknown.

Amplification used 60 Vbeta primers and 13 Jbeta primers. Generated by immunoSEQ multiplex PCR, the TCRdb table keeps only in-frame clones and is missing some. The data hold around 180,000 clones, with more than 75% observed a single time. V and J are TRBV7-9 and TRBJ1-3, with D possibly TRBD1 on 5 matching bases. The source of this sequence is a woman in her forties or fifties in good health and CMV-seronegative. The material sequenced was PBMCs. CDR3 bases: TGTGCCAGCAGCTTAGTACGAGGACACAGAGACACCATATATTTT. This sequence encodes CASSLVRGHRDTIYF.